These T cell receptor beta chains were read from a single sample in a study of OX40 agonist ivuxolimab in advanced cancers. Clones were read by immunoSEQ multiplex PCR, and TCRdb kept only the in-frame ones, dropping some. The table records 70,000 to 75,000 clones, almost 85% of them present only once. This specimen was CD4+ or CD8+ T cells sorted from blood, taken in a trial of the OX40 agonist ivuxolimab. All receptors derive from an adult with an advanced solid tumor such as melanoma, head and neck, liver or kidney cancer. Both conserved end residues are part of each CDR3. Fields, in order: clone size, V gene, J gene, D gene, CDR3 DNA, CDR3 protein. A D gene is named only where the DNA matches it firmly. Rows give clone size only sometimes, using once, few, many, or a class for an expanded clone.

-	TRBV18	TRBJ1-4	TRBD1	TGTGCCAGCTCACGCAGACAGGGCTCGTATGAAAAACTGTTTTTT	CASSRRQGSYEKLFF
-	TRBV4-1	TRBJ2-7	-	TGCGCCAGCAGCCAAGATCGCTGGAAAGATCCATACGAGCAGTACTTC	CASSQDRWKDPYEQYF
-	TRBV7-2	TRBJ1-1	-	TGTGCCAGCAGCCTCAACGCAGCTGAAGCTTTCTTT	CASSLNAAEAFF
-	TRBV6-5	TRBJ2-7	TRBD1	TGTGCCAGCAGTTTTACCGGGACAGTCCCGGGCGAGCAGTACTTC	CASSFTGTVPGEQYF
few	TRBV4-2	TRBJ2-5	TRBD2	TGTGCCAGCAGCCAAGAATCGCTAGCGGGGGGGTTACGAGAGACCCAGTACTTC	CASSQESLAGGLRETQYF
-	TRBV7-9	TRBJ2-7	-	TGTGCCAGCAGCTCTAGGGGCCCCGACGAGCAGTACTTC	CASSSRGPDEQYF
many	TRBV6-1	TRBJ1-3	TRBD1	TGTGCCAGCAGTCCGGGACAGCACCCTGGAAACACCATATATTTT	CASSPGQHPGNTIYF
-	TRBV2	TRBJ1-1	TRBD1	TGTGCCAGCAGGGCCCACAGACAGGGCCTCACTGAAGCTTTCTTT	CASRAHRQGLTEAFF
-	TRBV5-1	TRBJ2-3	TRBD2	TGCGCCAGCAGCCACCAACCGGGACTAGCGGGGCCTTACACAGATACGCAGTATTTT	CASSHQPGLAGPYTDTQYF
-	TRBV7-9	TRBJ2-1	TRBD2	TGTGCCAGCAGCTTGGGAGGGACTAGCGGGAATTACAATGAGCAGTTCTTC	CASSLGGTSGNYNEQFF
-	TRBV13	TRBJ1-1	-	TGTGCCAGCAGCTTAAGCCCCCTCGGTACTGAAGCTTTCTTT	CASSLSPLGTEAFF
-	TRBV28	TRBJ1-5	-	TGTGCCAGCAGGGTCATGGGAGAGGGAATCAATCAGCCCCAGCATTTT	CASRVMGEGINQPQHF
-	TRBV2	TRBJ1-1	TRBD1	TGTGCCAGCAAGAGGACAGGACCGAACACTGAAGCTTTCTTT	CASKRTGPNTEAFF